A selection of T cell receptor beta chains follows, all from one sample in a study of regulatory T cells in long-lasting Graves disease. TCRdb called the multiplex PCR reads again in MiXCR, with one record for every CDR3 protein. Of roughly 350,000 distinct CDR3 sequences in the sample, 15% to 20% were seen once. A further study also used this sample, focusing on T cells in Graves' hyperthyroidism and ophthalmopathy.

The source material was peripheral blood mononuclear cells (PBMCs), sampled at new diagnosis, from a patient treated with antithyroid drugs. The source of these receptors is a man aged 35 to 55 with Graves disease. CDR3s include the opening cysteine and the closing phenylalanine or tryptophan. A D gene is named only where the DNA matches it firmly. Clone size is shown for a subset of rows, as once, few, many or a class of expanded clone.

d_gene | abundance | j_gene | v_gene | CDR3nt | CDR3aa
TRBD2 | NA | TRBJ2-5 | TRBV7-9 | TGTGCCAGCAGCTTAGGTCCAGCGGGGGGACAAGAGACCCAGTACTTC | CASSLGPAGGQETQYF
TRBD1 | many | TRBJ2-3 | TRBV28 | TGTGCCAGCAGTCTGACTCCGGGACAGGGGACAGATACGCAGTATTTT | CASSLTPGQGTDTQYF
TRBD1 | many | TRBJ2-5 | TRBV6-1 | TGTGCCAGCAGTGAGGTTCCCGGGACAGGGGAGACCCAGTACTTC | CASSEVPGTGETQYF
NA | many | TRBJ2-1 | TRBV7-3 | TGTGCCAGCAGCCCACCCCGGAGGGGAGACGGCTCCTACAATGAGCAGTTCTTC | CASSPPRRGDGSYNEQFF
NA | NA | TRBJ2-7 | TRBV30 | TGTGCCTGGAGTGTGAGAAGTTTCCCTGGCATTGTATACGAGCAGTACTTC | CAWSVRSFPGIVYEQYF
NA | few | TRBJ2-5 | TRBV7-6 | TGTGCCAGCAGCTTAGGGTCAGGGAGCTATCTTCAGGAGACCCAGTACTTC | CASSLGSGSYLQETQYF
TRBD1 | NA | TRBJ2-3 | TRBV29-1 | TGCAGCGCCGTACAGGGGGGAATTGGAGATACGCAGTATTTT | CSAVQGGIGDTQYF
NA | many | TRBJ2-5 | TRBV28 | TGTGCCGGCGGGCAGATAGAGACCCAGTACTTC | CAGGQIETQYF
TRBD1 | many | TRBJ1-1 | TRBV11-3 | TGTGCCAGCAGGGATCCACAGGGGGCGCAGGCCACTGAAGCTTTCTTT | CASRDPQGAQATEAFF
NA | NA | TRBJ2-1 | TRBV5-1 | TGCGCCAGCAGCTCTGACGGTTACAATGAGCAGTTCTTC | CASSSDGYNEQFF
NA | NA | TRBJ2-1 | TRBV2 | TGTGCCAGCAGCAAGGCAGTCTCCTACAATGAGCAGTTCTTC | CASSKAVSYNEQFF
NA | many | TRBJ2-7 | TRBV28 | TGTGCCAGCGGGGGATTCAAACAGGGGACTAGCTACGAGCAGTACTTC | CASGGFKQGTSYEQYF
NA | many | TRBJ1-6 | TRBV12-3/TRBV12-4 | TGTGCCAGCAGTCTCCACTTGGGGGGAGGCCTGGATTCACCCCTCCACTTT | CASSLHLGGGLDSPLHF
TRBD1 | NA | TRBJ2-1 | TRBV6-1 | TGTGCCAGCAGGAGGGGGACAGGGCGGTTCAATGAGCGGTTCTTC | CASRRGTGRFNERFF
NA | NA | TRBJ1-4 | TRBV3-1 | TGTGCCAGCAGCCAGAATCCGCTCCCTAATGAAAAACTGTTTTTT | CASSQNPLPNEKLFF
NA | many | TRBJ2-7 | TRBV15 | TGTGCCACCAGCAGAGATTGGAGGGGGACCTACGAGCAGTACTTC | CATSRDWRGTYEQYF
TRBD1 | NA | TRBJ2-7 | TRBV7-2 | TGTGCCAGCAGCTGGGGACAGGGCCAACTCTACGAGCAGTACTTC | CASSWGQGQLYEQYF
NA | few | TRBJ2-5 | TRBV24-1 | TGTGCCACCAGTCAACAAGAGACCCAGTACTTC | CATSQQETQYF
NA | NA | TRBJ1-5 | TRBV24-1 | TGTGCCACCAGTGATTTCGGGGTTAGCAATCAGCCCCAGCATTTT | CATSDFGVSNQPQHF
NA | many | TRBJ1-5 | TRBV5-1 | TGCGCCAGCAGCCTACGGCCCAATAGCGATCAGCCCCAGCATTTT | CASSLRPNSDQPQHF
NA | NA | TRBJ1-6 | TRBV9 | TGTGCCAGCAGCGTGGGGACAAGTTATAATTCACCCCTCCACTTT | CASSVGTSYNSPLHF
TRBD1 | many | TRBJ2-5 | TRBV28 | TGTGCCAGCAGCCCGATGGACAGGGCTTTCCAAGAGACCCAGTACTTC | CASSPMDRAFQETQYF
TRBD2 | many | TRBJ2-5 | TRBV28 | TGTGCCAGCAGTTTGGCACGGGGGGACCAAGAGACCCAGTACTTC | CASSLARGDQETQYF
TRBD2 | few | TRBJ2-3 | TRBV29-1 | TGCAGCGTTGGGGGACTAGCGGGGAACACAGATACGCAGTATTTT | CSVGGLAGNTDTQYF
NA | many | TRBJ2-3 | TRBV6-1 | TGTGCCAGCAAGGCAGAGGGGAGCACAGATACGCAGTATTTT | CASKAEGSTDTQYF
TRBD2 | many | TRBJ2-3 | TRBV5-1 | TGCGCCAGCAGCTGGCCACTAGCGGCTAGCACAGATACGCAGTATTTT | CASSWPLAASTDTQYF
TRBD2 | NA | TRBJ2-5 | TRBV12-3/TRBV12-4 | TGTGCCAGCAGTTTCAAGTCCTTGGGACTAGCGGAAGAGACCCAGTACTTC | CASSFKSLGLAEETQYF
NA | NA | TRBJ2-3 | TRBV4-1 | TGCGCCAGCAGCCACCCTGCGATAGGCACAGATACGCAGTATTTT | CASSHPAIGTDTQYF
TRBD1 | NA | TRBJ1-2 | TRBV4-1 | TGCGCCAGCAGCCAAGTAGCCGGGACAGGGGGCGGCTACACCTTC | CASSQVAGTGGGYTF
NA | many | TRBJ2-3 | TRBV4-1 | TGCGCCAGCAGCCAAGGCGATTCTAGCACAGATACGCAGTATTTT | CASSQGDSSTDTQYF
TRBD2 | many | TRBJ2-1 | TRBV11-1 | TGTGCCAGCAGCTTAAGAGAAGCGGGGGGAACTGCCTACAATGAGCAGTTCTTC | CASSLREAGGTAYNEQFF
NA | many | TRBJ2-7 | TRBV5-1 | TGCGCCAGCAGCCTTACGAGGGGGAAGCGCGACTACGAGCAGTACTTC | CASSLTRGKRDYEQYF
NA | many | TRBJ2-3 | TRBV29-1 | TGCAGCGTTGAAGTTGGAAGGGGTGCAGATACGCAGTATTTT | CSVEVGRGADTQYF
TRBD2 | NA | TRBJ2-3 | TRBV19 | TGTGCCAGTAGTTCCCCCCGGGGGGTCTCGGATACGCAGTATTTT | CASSSPRGVSDTQYF
NA | many | TRBJ2-5 | TRBV3-1 | TGTGCCAGCAGCCCACGATGGACAGCCGAAGAGACCCAGTACTTC | CASSPRWTAEETQYF
TRBD2 | NA | TRBJ2-1 | TRBV7-2 | TGTGCCAGCAGCGTGACTAGCGGGGGGACATCTGAGCAGTTCTTC | CASSVTSGGTSEQFF
NA | many | TRBJ2-3 | TRBV29-1 | TGCAGCGTTGATCGAGATACGCAGTATTTT | CSVDRDTQYF